The entry below gives a single TCR beta chain sequence along with its context. The antigen is not known. This record belongs to a study of T cell responses to AZD1222 COVID-19 vaccine. The assay was immunoSEQ multiplex PCR, and TCRdb's table has in-frame clones only and misses some. The data contain about 60,000 clones, around 80% of them singletons. Regarding the study as a whole: Donor demographics were predominantly white British with a female majority; clonal diversity may be underestimated.

Sequencing used peripheral blood, obtained 28 days after the second AZD1222 dose. The sequence was obtained from an adult who received the AZD1222 COVID-19 vaccine.

CDR3 nucleotides: TGCGCCAGCAGCCAGTCGCGCGGGGCTGGCTACACCTTC. Its translation is CASSQSRGAGYTF. This chain connects TRBV4-3 to TRBJ1-2; D might be TRBD1 (5 bases). Germline CDR1 is LGHNA and CDR2 is YSLEER. This CDR3 has 13 amino acids. Trimming shortened V by 3 bases and J by 7 bases, and 12 bases separated the two germline ends.